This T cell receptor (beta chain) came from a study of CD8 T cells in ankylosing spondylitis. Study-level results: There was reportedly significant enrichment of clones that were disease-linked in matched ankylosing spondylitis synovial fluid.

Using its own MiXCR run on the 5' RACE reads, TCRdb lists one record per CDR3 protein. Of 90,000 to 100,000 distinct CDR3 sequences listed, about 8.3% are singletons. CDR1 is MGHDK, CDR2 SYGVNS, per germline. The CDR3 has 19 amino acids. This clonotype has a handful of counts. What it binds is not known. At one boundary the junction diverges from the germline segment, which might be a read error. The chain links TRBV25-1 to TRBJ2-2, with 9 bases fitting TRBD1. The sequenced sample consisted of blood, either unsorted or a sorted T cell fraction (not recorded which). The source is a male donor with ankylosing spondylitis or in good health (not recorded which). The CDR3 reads CTSSEYTGRTGANTGELFF. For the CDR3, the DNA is TGTACCAGCAGTGAATATACGGGCAGGACAGGGGCGAACACCGGGGAGCTGTTTTTT.